This TCR beta chain came from a study of T cell responses to AZD1222 COVID-19 vaccine. Clones were read by immunoSEQ multiplex PCR, and TCRdb kept only the in-frame ones, dropping some. This sample yields some 170,000 clones, of which around 90% are seen a single time; more than 4% belongs to the top ten. Per germline, CDR1 KGHSH and CDR2 LQKENI. The CDR3 has 14 residues. Trimming shortened V by 1 base and J by 4 bases, and 10 bases separated the two germline ends. This specimen consisted of peripheral blood, obtained 28 days after the second dose of the MenACWY control vaccine. The sequence came from an adult who received the MenACWY meningococcal vaccine as a control. V usage is TRBV18 and J usage is TRBJ2-5; no reliable D call. The CDR3 region is CASSPREVSETQYF. In DNA, the CDR3 is TGTGCCAGCTCACCACGCGAGGTCTCAGAGACCCAGTACTTC. Supplemented by reference TRBV18 and TRBJ2-5, the full variable domain reads NAGVMQNPRHLVRRRGQEARLRCSPMKGHSHVYWYRQLPEEGLKFMVYLQKENIIDESGMPKERFSAEFPKEGPSILRIQQVVRGDSAAYFCASSPREVSETQYFGPGTRLLVL.